The sequence of this T cell receptor beta chain was determined in a study of early T cells in non-severe SARS-CoV-2 infection. The CDR3 covers 13 residues. V dropped 6 bases and J dropped 8 bases, with 13 bases sitting between them. Using its own MiXCR run on the 5' RACE reads, TCRdb lists one record per CDR3 protein. Of roughly 41,000 distinct CDR3 sequences in the sample, 5% to 6.5% were seen once. This clonotype occurred many times. This chain connects TRBV12-3 or TRBV12-4 to TRBJ1-4; TRBD1 is a possible D gene (6 bases). Material: whole blood. The sequence derives from an adult who was a healthcare worker with PCR-confirmed SARS-CoV-2 infection or an uninfected control (not recorded which). The CDR3 nucleotides read TGTGCCAGCAGCCGACAGGTGTGGGAAAAACTGTTTTTT. Translated: CASSRQVWEKLFF.